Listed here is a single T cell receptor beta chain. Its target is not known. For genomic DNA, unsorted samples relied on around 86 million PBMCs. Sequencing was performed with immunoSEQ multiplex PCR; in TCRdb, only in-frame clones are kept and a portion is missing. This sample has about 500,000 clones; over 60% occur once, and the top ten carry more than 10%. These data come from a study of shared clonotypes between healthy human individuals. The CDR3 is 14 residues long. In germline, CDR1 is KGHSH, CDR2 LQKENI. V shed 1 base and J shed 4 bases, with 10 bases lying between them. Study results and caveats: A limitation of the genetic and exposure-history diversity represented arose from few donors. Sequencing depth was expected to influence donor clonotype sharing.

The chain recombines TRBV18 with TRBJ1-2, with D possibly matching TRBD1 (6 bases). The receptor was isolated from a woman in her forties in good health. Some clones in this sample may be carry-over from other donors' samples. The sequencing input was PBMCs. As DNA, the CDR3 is TGTGCCAGCTCACCACTGAGGGGGGGCTATGGCTACACCTTC. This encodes CASSPLRGGYGYTF.